The 14 T cell receptor beta chains given below trace back to one sample, sequenced in a study of Graves' ophthalmopathy and Graves' hyperthyroidism. RNA served as the template for amplifying TCR beta CDR3 regions. HTBI-primed first-round RT-PCR preceded second-round multiplex PCR. TCRdb called the multiplex PCR reads again in MiXCR, with one record for every CDR3 protein. The sample carries 170,000 or so distinct CDR3 sequences, 37% recorded once. The sample taken for sequencing was peripheral blood. The source of these receptors is a woman in her forties with Graves' ophthalmopathy.

This clonotype was counted at least ten times. V and J are TRBV6-6 and TRBJ1-1, with 7 bases matching TRBD1. Per germline, CDR1 MNHNY and CDR2 SVGAGI (reference sequence). The J segment lost 3 bases and the V segment lost 8 bases, leaving 24 bases of the junction unmatched. This CDR3 comprises 19 residues. The CDR3, as DNA: TGTGCCAGCCAAGTTATCCAACTTGGGACAGTCCTGGAGGACACTGAAGCTTTCTTT. Residues: CASQVIQLGTVLEDTEAFF.

Many counts were recorded for this clonotype. J is TRBJ2-2 and V is TRBV6-1; D gene uncertain. Trimming cost V 1 base and J 8 bases, with 14 bases left between them. From germline, CDR1 is MNHNS and CDR2 SASEGT. The CDR3 consists of 15 residues. In DNA form, the CDR3 reads TGTGCCAGCAGTGAAGACAATCCCTCGGTGGGGGAGCTGTTTTTT. It translates to CASSEDNPSVGELFF.

This clonotype has at least ten counts. The chain carries TRBV28 and TRBJ1-2; 7 nucleotides line up with TRBD1. V lost 7 bases to trimming and J lost 3 bases; unmatched junction nucleotides: 14. CDR3 size: 16 residues. Germline loops: CDR1 MDHEN, CDR2 SYDVKM. The CDR3 DNA is TGTGCCAGCACCCTCGTCGGCCGAGGGGGCTACTATGGCTACACCTTC. This codes for CASTLVGRGGYYGYTF.

This clonotype was found many times. The rearrangement links TRBV7-9 to TRBJ2-4; tentatively, D is TRBD2 (5 bases). The CDR3 spans 15 residues. Germline assignment: CDR1 SEHNR and CDR2 FQNEAQ (reference sequence). V shed 6 bases and J shed 7 bases, with 19 bases lying between them. DNA for the CDR3: TGTGCCAGCAGGGGAGTAAAAGAACCCTTGAACATTCAGTACTTC. As protein: CASRGVKEPLNIQYF. The variable domain in full, completed from reference TRBV7-9 and TRBJ2-4, reads DTGVSQNPRHKITKRGQNVTFRCDPISEHNRLYWYRQTLGQGPEFLTYFQNEAQLEKSRLLSDRFSAERPKGSFSTLEIQRTEQGDSAMYLCASRGVKEPLNIQYFGAGTRLSVL.

This clonotype occurred many times. V usage is TRBV7-9 and J usage is TRBJ2-7; perhaps TRBD1 as D (6 bases). The V gene lost 5 bases and the J gene lost 4 bases, with 9 bases spanning the gap. The CDR3 runs to 12 residues. Germline V gives CDR1 SEHNR, CDR2 FQNEAQ (reference sequence). The CDR3 DNA follows: TGTGCCAGCAGCAAGGACAGTTACGAGCAGTACTTC. It translates to CASSKDSYEQYF. The full variable domain, with the rest looked up from reference TRBV7-9 and TRBJ2-7, is DTGVSQNPRHKITKRGQNVTFRCDPISEHNRLYWYRQTLGQGPEFLTYFQNEAQLEKSRLLSDRFSAERPKGSFSTLEIQRTEQGDSAMYLCASSKDSYEQYFGPGTRLTVT.

This chain joins TRBV28 and TRBJ1-5; unclear D gene. V was cut by 0 bases and J by 4 bases, with 16 bases left in between. The CDR3 sequence is 17 residues long. Germline loops: CDR1 MDHEN, CDR2 SYDVKM. Here the CDR3 DNA reads TGTGCCAGCAGTTTATGGGCAGCTCAAAAGCCTAATCAGCCCCAGCATTTT. This codes for CASSLWAAQKPNQPQHF.

This clonotype was recorded many times. The chain carries TRBV7-2 and TRBJ2-2, with 11 bases fitting TRBD2. Germline CDR1 is SGHTA and CDR2 is FQGNSA. V gave up 5 bases and J gave up 4 bases; unmatched junction bases: 6. This CDR3 has 16 residues. The CDR3 loop is CASSPRTSGRTGELFF. The CDR3 region has the DNA TGTGCCAGCAGCCCAAGGACTAGCGGGCGCACCGGGGAGCTGTTTTTT.

In this sample, this clonotype turned up many times. The V and J genes are TRBV27 and TRBJ2-5, with D perhaps matching TRBD1 (5 bases). V was pared by 5 bases and J by 2 bases, with 12 bases between. Germline-derived CDR1 and CDR2 are MNHEY and SMNVEV (reference sequence). The CDR3 runs 14 residues. The CDR3 DNA follows: TGTGCCAGCAGTCCAATCGACAGACAAGAGACCCAGTACTTC. It translates to CASSPIDRQETQYF.

This sequence joins TRBV6-1 and TRBJ2-5, with 7 nucleotides matching TRBD1. The CDR3 has 14 amino acids. Germline-derived CDR1 and CDR2 are MNHNS and SASEGT. J gave up 5 bases and V 5 bases, and 8 bases lay outside the gene matches. In nucleotides, the CDR3 is TGTGCCAGCAGTACCCAGGGGGTGGGGGAGACCCAGTACTTC. Its translation: CASSTQGVGETQYF.

This rearrangement joins TRBV11-1 to TRBJ2-7; tentatively, D is TRBD2 (6 bases). The CDR3 runs to 12 residues. The ends were cut back, 5 bases at V and 4 bases at J, with 9 bases in the middle. Germline V gene data show CDR1 as SGHAT and CDR2 as FQDESV (reference sequence). This chain's CDR3 is CASSTGTYEQYF. CDR3 in DNA: TGTGCCAGCAGCACCGGGACTTACGAGCAGTACTTC.

This clonotype came up many times. The J gene is TRBJ1-3, the V gene TRBV30; a possible D gene is TRBD1 (6 bases). The germline CDR1 and CDR2 sequences are GTSNPN and SVGIG (reference sequence). Trimming stripped 0 bases from V and 0 bases from J, with 12 bases between. This CDR3 is 16 amino acids long. CDR3 region: CAWSVQGRISGNTIYF. The CDR3 DNA is TGTGCCTGGAGTGTGCAGGGGCGAATCTCTGGAAACACCATATATTTT.

The chain employs TRBV5-1 and TRBJ1-2; D gene ambiguous. Germline values: CDR1 SGHRS, CDR2 YFSETQ. V lost 5 bases to trimming and J lost 8 bases, with 16 bases between them. The length of the CDR3 is 13 residues. The CDR3 region has the DNA TGCGCCAGCAGGAGTGAGCCCTCGAACGGCTACACCTTC. It encodes CASRSEPSNGYTF. Using reference TRBV5-1 and TRBJ1-2 for the parts outside the CDR3, the full variable domain is KAGVTQTPRYLIKTRGQQVTLSCSPISGHRSVSWYQQTPGQGLQFLFEYFSETQRNKGNFPGRFSGRQFSNSRSEMNVSTLELGDSALYLCASRSEPSNGYTFGSGTRLTVV.

The chain has TRBV6-1 and TRBJ1-5, with D perhaps matching TRBD1 (5 bases). The CDR3 runs 13 residues. The germline V gene has CDR1 MNHNS and CDR2 SASEGT. The germline V and J ends were trimmed by 6 bases and 7 bases, with 13 bases remaining between them. CDR3 DNA sequence: TGTGCCAGCAGAGAGGGGACGGGACAGCCCCAGCATTTT. Translated: CASREGTGQPQHF.

This clonotype was counted only a few times. The chain uses TRBV6-2 or TRBV6-3 and TRBJ2-7; maybe TRBD2 (6 bases). CDR1 MNHEY and CDR2 SVGEGT come from the germline V gene. Trimming shortened V by 2 bases and J by 3 bases, and 14 bases separated the two germline ends. The CDR3 covers 15 residues. Written as DNA, the CDR3 is TGTGCCAGCAGTTACGGGCCTAGCGAGGACTACGAGCAGTACTTC. It encodes CASSYGPSEDYEQYF.